The clone carrying this T cell receptor (beta chain) has ten or more counts. Its target is not known. The investigators amplified TCR beta CDR3 regions from RNA transcripts. A set of HTBI primers served as the primers for a first-round RT-PCR of the TCR CDR3. One entry per CDR3 protein, called by TCRdb with MiXCR from the multiplex PCR reads. The table shows 200,000 to 250,000 distinct CDR3 sequences, with approximately 25% occurring only once. This sample was taken from a study of T cells in Graves' hyperthyroidism and ophthalmopathy. The study based diagnoses on clinical symptoms, serum thyroxine and TRAb, thyroid ultrasound and orbital computed tomography. The V and J ends lost 6 bases and 9 bases respectively, with 11 bases between them. CDR1 and CDR2 (germline): MDHEN, SYDVKM. CDR3 size: 11 residues. Whole-study findings and limits: Ophthalmopathy, as predicted by the model, came a median roughly 6.3 months after the prediction. Most thyroid clonotypes with frequency above 0.001 were detected in blood.

This chain connects TRBV28 to TRBJ2-5; D unresolved. The receptor's source is a woman in her thirties or forties with Graves' ophthalmopathy. Source material: blood. CDR3 bases: TGTGCCAGCAGCACCCAGGCGGCCCAGTACTTC. Its protein is CASSTQAAQYF.